The 11 T cell receptor beta chains reported below all come from one sample, sequenced in a study of response to subunit inactivated influenza vaccine (dated by TCRdb to about 2018). Per the publication, the time point label means: 45 days after influenza vaccine administration. Receptor libraries were prepared by RT-PCR. The data were produced on an Illumina HiSeq 2500. TCRdb applied fastp at Q25 and MiXCR to the public reads, then kept only in-frame beta chains. Merged by CDR3 protein, the rows form single entries marked with the most common genes and DNA. This sample has about 480,000 distinct CDR3 sequences in its table, and approximately 10% of those were observed once. The top ten constitute more than 10% of the sample. The specimen was PBMCs from blood, collected roughly 48 days after vaccination. These receptors were taken from a man aged 45 to 65 who received an inactivated influenza vaccine. Donor details come from another sample of the same person, matched by shared clones.

This clonotype was observed at least ten times. The CDR3: CASSLDRGLSYEQYF. CDR3 coding DNA: TGTGCCAGCAGCTTGGACAGGGGGCTTTCCTACGAGCAGTACTTC. The J gene is TRBJ2-7, the V gene TRBV7-6, with 11 bases that match TRBD1. The CDR3 is 15 amino acids. V trimming: 3 bases; J trimming: 1 base; junction bases outside the gene matches: 2. CDR1 and CDR2 from the germline V gene are SGHVS and FNYEAQ.

This clonotype has just a few counts. The chain joins TRBV25-1 to TRBJ2-1; perhaps TRBD2 as D (5 bases). The CDR3 spans 16 residues. Germline CDR1 MGHDK, CDR2 SYGVNS. The V and J ends lost 2 bases and 5 bases respectively, with 16 bases between them. CDR3 sequence (DNA): TGTGCCAGCAGTGAAAGGAACTTAGCGTCGGACAATGAGCAGTTCTTC. This sequence encodes CASSERNLASDNEQFF.

This clonotype has a count of ten or more. The V call is TRBV7-9, the J call TRBJ1-1, with D possibly matching TRBD1 (5 bases). This CDR3 has 13 amino acids. Between the trimmed V and J ends, which lost 3 bases and 5 bases, there was a span of 10 bases. Germline V gene sequence: CDR1 SEHNR, CDR2 FQNEAQ (reference sequence). The chain's CDR3 is CASSFGARTEAFF. For the CDR3, the DNA is TGTGCCAGCAGCTTCGGGGCTAGGACTGAAGCTTTCTTT.

The J gene is TRBJ2-1, the V gene TRBV11-2, with 8 bases lining up with TRBD2. The CDR3 has 16 residues. CDR1 and CDR2 from the germline V gene are SGHAT and FQNNGV. J was trimmed by 5 bases and V by 4 bases; bases with no gene match: 10. The CDR3 loop reads CASSWGAGGKHNEQFF. Here the CDR3 DNA reads TGTGCCAGCAGCTGGGGGGCGGGGGGCAAGCACAATGAGCAGTTCTTC.

This clonotype was counted between two and nine times. This chain uses TRBV25-1 with TRBJ2-1; 7 bases fit TRBD2. V lost 1 base and J lost 7; bases outside the gene matches: 4. Per the germline V gene, CDR1 is MGHDK and CDR2 is SYGVNS. This CDR3 has 14 residues. The CDR3 is CASSEWGGTNEQFF. The DNA for the CDR3 is TGTGCCAGCAGTGAATGGGGGGGTACGAATGAGCAGTTCTTC.

The chain employs TRBV4-3 and TRBJ2-7; D is possibly TRBD2 (5 bases). Per the germline V gene, CDR1 is LGHNA and CDR2 is YSLEER. CDR3 size: 15 residues. V shed 5 bases and J shed 0 bases, with 14 bases lying between them. The CDR3 DNA reads as TGCGCCAGCAGCGAAGGAAGCGGTATCTCCTACGAGCAGTACTTC. This codes for CASSEGSGISYEQYF.

This clonotype was observed at least ten times. V and J are TRBV11-1 and TRBJ2-1; 14 bases fit TRBD2. Unmatched junction bases numbered 7, after V lost 6 bases and J lost 9 bases. The CDR3 spans 15 residues. Per the germline V gene, CDR1 is SGHAT and CDR2 is FQDESV (reference sequence). The CDR3 DNA follows: TGTGCCAGCAGACTAGGGACTAGCGGGGGTAGTGAGCAGTTCTTC. Protein sequence: CASRLGTSGGSEQFF.

This clonotype was detected ten times or more. The chain has TRBV6-1 and TRBJ2-7; 9 positions match TRBD1. The CDR3 runs to 13 residues. Germline-derived CDR1 and CDR2 are MNHNS and SASEGT. Trimming at V came to 11 bases and at J to 0 bases, leaving 5 bases not matched to a gene. The CDR3 spells CAGGQGLSYEQYF. The CDR3 coding sequence is TGTGCCGGAGGACAGGGGCTCTCCTACGAGCAGTACTTC.

This clonotype was detected a few times. The gene calls are TRBV28 and TRBJ2-4; no clear D gene. V was trimmed by 7 bases and J by 0 bases, leaving 16 bases between them. This CDR3 comprises 16 residues. Per germline, CDR1 MDHEN and CDR2 SYDVKM. The CDR3 DNA sequence: TGTGCCAGCACCAAAGACACGTCTTTAGCCAAAAACATTCAGTACTTC. The encoded protein is CASTKDTSLAKNIQYF. The entire variable domain, with the rest obtained from reference TRBV28 and TRBJ2-4, is as follows: DVKVTQSSRYLVKRTGEKVFLECVQDMDHENMFWYRQDPGLGLRLIYFSYDVKMKEKGDIPEGYSVSREKKERFSLILESASTNQTSMYLCASTKDTSLAKNIQYFGAGTRLSVL.

This clonotype has ten or more counts. V is TRBV14 and J is TRBJ2-1; 7 bases line up with TRBD2. Germline V gene sequence: CDR1 SGHDN, CDR2 FVKESK. Germline trimming cut 5 bases from V and 4 bases from J; bases unmatched to any gene: 8. CDR3 length equals 15 residues. CDR3 amino acids: CASSKRGFWYNEQFF. CDR3 nucleotide sequence: TGTGCCAGCAGCAAGCGGGGCTTCTGGTACAATGAGCAGTTCTTC.

A few counts support this clonotype. The chain couples TRBV6-1 to TRBJ2-7; 12 nucleotides line up with TRBD2. With V trimmed by 6 bases and J by 0 bases, 3 bases remained unmatched. This CDR3 is 15 amino acids long. Germline assignment: CDR1 MNHNS and CDR2 SASEGT. The CDR3 loop reads CASSETSGSSYEQYF. The DNA for the CDR3 is TGTGCCAGCAGCGAGACTAGCGGGAGCTCCTACGAGCAGTACTTC.